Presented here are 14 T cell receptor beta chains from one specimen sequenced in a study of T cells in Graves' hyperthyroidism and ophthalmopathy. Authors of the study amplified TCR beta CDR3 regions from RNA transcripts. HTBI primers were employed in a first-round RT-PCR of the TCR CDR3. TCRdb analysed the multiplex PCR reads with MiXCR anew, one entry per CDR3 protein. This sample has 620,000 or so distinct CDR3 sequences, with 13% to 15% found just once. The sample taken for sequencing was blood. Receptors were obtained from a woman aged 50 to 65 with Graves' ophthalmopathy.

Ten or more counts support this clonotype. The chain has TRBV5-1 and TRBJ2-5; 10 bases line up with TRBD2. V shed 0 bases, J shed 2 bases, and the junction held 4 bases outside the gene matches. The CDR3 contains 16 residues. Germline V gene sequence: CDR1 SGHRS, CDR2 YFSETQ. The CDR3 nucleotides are TGCGCCAGCAGCTTGGGGACTAGCGGATTTCAAGAGACCCAGTACTTC. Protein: CASSLGTSGFQETQYF.

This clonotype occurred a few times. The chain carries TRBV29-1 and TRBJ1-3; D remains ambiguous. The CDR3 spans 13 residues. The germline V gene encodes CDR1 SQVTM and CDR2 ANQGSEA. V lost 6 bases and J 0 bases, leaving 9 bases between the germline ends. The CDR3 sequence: CSVGWSSGNTIYF. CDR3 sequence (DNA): TGCAGCGTGGGGTGGAGCTCTGGAAACACCATATATTTT.

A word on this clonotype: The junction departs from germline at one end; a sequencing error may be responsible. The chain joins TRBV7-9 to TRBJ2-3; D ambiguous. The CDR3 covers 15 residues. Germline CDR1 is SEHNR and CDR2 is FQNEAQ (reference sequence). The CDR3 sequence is CTSSPRWVDTDTQYF. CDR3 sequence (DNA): TGTACCAGCAGCCCCCGTTGGGTGGACACAGATACGCAGTATTTT.

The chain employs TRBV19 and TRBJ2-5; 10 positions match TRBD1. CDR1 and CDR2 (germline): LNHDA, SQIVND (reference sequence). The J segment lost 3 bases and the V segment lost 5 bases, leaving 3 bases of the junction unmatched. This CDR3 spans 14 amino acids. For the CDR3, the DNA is TGTGCCAGTAGTGTGACAGGGGGCGAAGAGACCCAGTACTTC. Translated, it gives CASSVTGGEETQYF.

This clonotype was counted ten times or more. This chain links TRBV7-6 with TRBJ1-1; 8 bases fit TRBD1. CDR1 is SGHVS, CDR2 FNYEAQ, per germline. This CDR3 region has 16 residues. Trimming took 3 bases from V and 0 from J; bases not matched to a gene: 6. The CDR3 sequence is CASSFRTGNLNTEAFF. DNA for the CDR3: TGTGCCAGCAGCTTTCGGACAGGGAACCTGAACACTGAAGCTTTCTTT.

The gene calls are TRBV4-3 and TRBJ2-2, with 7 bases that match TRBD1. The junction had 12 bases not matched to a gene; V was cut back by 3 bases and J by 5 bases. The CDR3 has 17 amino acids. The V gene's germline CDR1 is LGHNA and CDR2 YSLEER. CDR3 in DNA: TGCGCCAGCAGCCAGGAACCCACAGGGGTCGGGACCGGGGAGCTGTTTTTT. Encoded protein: CASSQEPTGVGTGELFF.

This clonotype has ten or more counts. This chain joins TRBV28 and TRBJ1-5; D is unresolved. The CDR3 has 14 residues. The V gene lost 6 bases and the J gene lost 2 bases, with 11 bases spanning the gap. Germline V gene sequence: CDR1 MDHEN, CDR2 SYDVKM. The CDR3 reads CASRVGSGNQPQHF. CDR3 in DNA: TGTGCCAGCAGGGTCGGTTCTGGCAATCAGCCCCAGCATTTT.

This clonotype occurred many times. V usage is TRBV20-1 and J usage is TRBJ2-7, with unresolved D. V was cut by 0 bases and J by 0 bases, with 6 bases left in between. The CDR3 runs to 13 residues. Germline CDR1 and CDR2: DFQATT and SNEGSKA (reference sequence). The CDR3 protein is CSAREGRSYEQYF. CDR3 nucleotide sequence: TGCAGTGCTAGAGAGGGCCGCTCCTACGAGCAGTACTTC.

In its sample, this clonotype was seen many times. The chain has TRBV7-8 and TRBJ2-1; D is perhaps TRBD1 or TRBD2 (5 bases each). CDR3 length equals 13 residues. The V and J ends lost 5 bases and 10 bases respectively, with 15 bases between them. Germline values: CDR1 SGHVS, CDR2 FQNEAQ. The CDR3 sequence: CASSQNPRDEQFF. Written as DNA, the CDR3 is TGTGCCAGCAGCCAAAACCCACGGGACGAGCAGTTCTTC.

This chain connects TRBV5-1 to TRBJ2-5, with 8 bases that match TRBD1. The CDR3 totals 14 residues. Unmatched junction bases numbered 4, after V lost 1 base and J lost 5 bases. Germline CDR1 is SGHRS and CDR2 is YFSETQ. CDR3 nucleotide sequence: TGCGCCAGCAGCTTGATGCAGGGGGCCGAGACCCAGTACTTC. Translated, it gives CASSLMQGAETQYF.

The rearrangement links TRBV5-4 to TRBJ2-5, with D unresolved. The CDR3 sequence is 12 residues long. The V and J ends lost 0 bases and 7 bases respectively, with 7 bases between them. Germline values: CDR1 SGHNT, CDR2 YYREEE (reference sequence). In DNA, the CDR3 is TGTGCCAGCAGCTTGGATGTCCGGACCCAGTACTTC. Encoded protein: CASSLDVRTQYF.

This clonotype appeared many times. DNA for the CDR3: TGTGCCAGCAGCTCAGGGGGCCATCAGCCCCAGCATTTT. This translates into CASSSGGHQPQHF. V gene TRBV11-3 combines with J gene TRBJ1-5; 8 nucleotides align to TRBD1. The CDR3 totals 13 residues. The germline V gene has CDR1 SGHNT and CDR2 YENEEA. Germline trimming cut 4 bases from V and 5 bases from J; bases unmatched to any gene: 1.

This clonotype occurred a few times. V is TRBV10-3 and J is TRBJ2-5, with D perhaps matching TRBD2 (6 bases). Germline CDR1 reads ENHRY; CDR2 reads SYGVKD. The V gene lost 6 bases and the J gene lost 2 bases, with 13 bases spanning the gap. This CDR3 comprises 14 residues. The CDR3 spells CAIRASETQETQYF. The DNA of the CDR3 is TGTGCCATCAGGGCTAGCGAGACGCAAGAGACCCAGTACTTC.

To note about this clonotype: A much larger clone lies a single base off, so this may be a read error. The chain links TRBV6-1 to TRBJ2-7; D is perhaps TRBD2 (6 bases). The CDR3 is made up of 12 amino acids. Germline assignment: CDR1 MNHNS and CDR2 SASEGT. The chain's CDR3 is CASMASDVEQCF. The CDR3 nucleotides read TGTGCCAGCATGGCTAGCGACGTCGAGCAGTGCTTC.